Each of the 29 T cell receptor beta chains below was sequenced from the same sample in a study of blood T cell repertoires in COVID-19. Profiling relied on immunoSEQ multiplex PCR, and the TCRdb table lists in-frame clones only, not all of them. The sample has about 270,000 clones; around four fifths are singletons. The sample consisted of peripheral blood. These receptors all stem from a woman in her forties or fifties with active or convalescent COVID-19.

This clone was counted once. V gene TRBV5-5 combines with J gene TRBJ2-1; 9 bases agree with TRBD2. Germline V gene data show CDR1 as SGHKS and CDR2 as YYEKEE (reference sequence). The CDR3 covers 17 residues. Trimming took 4 bases from V and 4 from J; bases not matched to a gene: 12. CDR3: CASSLAGAGGHYNEQFF. DNA for the CDR3: TGTGCCAGCAGCCTGGCGGGGGCGGGAGGGCATTACAATGAGCAGTTCTTC.

This sequence joins TRBV5-4 and TRBJ2-3; TRBD2 is a possible D gene (6 bases). The CDR3 has 17 residues. CDR1 and CDR2 (germline): SGHNT, YYREEE (reference sequence). V was clipped by 4 bases and J by 0 bases, with 18 bases between them. In nucleotides, the CDR3 is TGTGCCAGCAGCCGAGCGGGCGCTATCCCTAGCACAGATACGCAGTATTTT. This translates into CASSRAGAIPSTDTQYF.

The chain is built from TRBV7-2 and TRBJ1-5; D gene ambiguous. Trimming took off 3 bases at V and 7 bases at J, with 16 bases between the two ends. CDR1 and CDR2 from the germline V gene are SGHTA and FQGNSA. This CDR3 contains 15 residues. CDR3 amino acids: CASSLEGGSVQPQHF. The CDR3 DNA reads as TGTGCCAGCAGCTTGGAGGGAGGTTCAGTACAGCCCCAGCATTTT. Full variable domain (remainder filled in from reference TRBV7-2 and TRBJ1-5): GAGVSQSPSNKVTEKGKDVELRCDPISGHTALYWYRQSLGQGLEFLIYFQGNSAPDKSGLPSDRFSAERTGGSVSTLTIQRTQQEDSAVYLCASSLEGGSVQPQHFGDGTRLSIL.

The gene calls are TRBV24-1 and TRBJ2-1; a possible D gene is TRBD2 (5 bases). V was shortened by 2 bases and J by 6 bases, with 13 bases between the two germline ends. The CDR3 has 15 amino acids. CDR1 and CDR2 from the germline V gene are KGHDR and SFDVKD. The CDR3 protein is CATSDSGLIVNEQFF. The CDR3, as DNA: TGTGCCACCAGTGATTCCGGACTGATAGTCAATGAGCAGTTCTTC.

The genes are TRBV5-4 and TRBJ1-1, with TRBD1 as a possible D gene (6 bases). The CDR3 loop spans 13 amino acids. The V gene lost 5 bases and the J gene lost 5 bases, with 13 bases spanning the gap. CDR1 and CDR2 (germline): SGHNT, YYREEE (reference sequence). The CDR3 bases are TGTGCCAGCAGACCGGACAGAAGGACTGAAGCTTTCTTT. It yields the protein CASRPDRRTEAFF.

The chain recombines TRBV27 with TRBJ2-7; TRBD1 matches 7 bases. Trimming at V came to 5 bases and at J to 3 bases, leaving 10 bases not matched to a gene. Germline CDR1 and CDR2: MNHEY and SMNVEV (reference sequence). This CDR3 is built from 15 residues. CDR3: CASSPFDRVVYEQYF. The CDR3 DNA is TGTGCCAGCAGTCCTTTCGACAGGGTCGTCTACGAGCAGTACTTC.

In its sample, this clone was seen a few times. The chain links TRBV7-9 to TRBJ2-7; TRBD2 might be the D (6 bases). V was shortened by 3 bases and J by 4 bases, with 13 bases between the two germline ends. The CDR3 is 14 amino acids. In germline, CDR1 is SEHNR, CDR2 FQNEAQ (reference sequence). CDR3 protein: CASSFRDLPYEQYF. For the CDR3, the DNA is TGTGCCAGCAGCTTCCGGGACTTACCATACGAGCAGTACTTC.

This chain links TRBV5-5 with TRBJ2-3; no clear D. Germline assignment: CDR1 SGHKS and CDR2 YYEKEE (reference sequence). Trimming removed 2 bases at V and 2 bases at J, with 9 bases between. CDR3 length equals 14 residues. The CDR3: CASSFSFYTDTQYF. In DNA, the CDR3 is TGTGCCAGCAGCTTCTCTTTCTACACAGATACGCAGTATTTT. The whole variable domain, remainder taken from reference TRBV5-5 and TRBJ2-3, is DAGVTQSPTHLIKTRGQQVTLRCSPISGHKSVSWYQQVLGQGPQFIFQYYEKEERGRGNFPDRFSARQFPNYSSELNVNALLLGDSALYLCASSFSFYTDTQYFGPGTRLTVL.

This clone came up a few times. The chain recombines TRBV2 with TRBJ1-5; 8 nucleotides align to TRBD1. Losses at the gene ends were 5 bases for V and 5 bases for J; bases not matched to a gene: 8. Germline V gene lookup returns CDR1 SNHLY and CDR2 FYNNEI. The CDR3 is made up of 15 amino acids. The CDR3 is CASSRTGTRDQPQHF. CDR3 in DNA: TGTGCCAGCAGTAGGACAGGGACCCGGGATCAGCCCCAGCATTTT.

V is TRBV28 and J is TRBJ2-7; D is possibly TRBD2 (5 bases). Germline CDR1 is MDHEN and CDR2 is SYDVKM. The CDR3 length is 12 residues. Trimming removed 10 bases at V and 4 bases at J, with 14 bases between. The CDR3 nucleotides read TGTGCCACCTGGGAGCCCTTTTACGAGCAGTACTTC. Residues: CATWEPFYEQYF.

This chain connects TRBV11-3 to TRBJ2-3; 10 nucleotides line up with TRBD2. Germline values: CDR1 SGHNT, CDR2 YENEEA. The CDR3 is 15 amino acids. The J segment lost 0 bases and the V segment lost 5 bases, leaving 2 bases of the junction unmatched. CDR3 bases: TGTGCCAGCAGCACTAGCGGGACTAGCACAGATACGCAGTATTTT. Protein product: CASSTSGTSTDTQYF.

The chain is built from TRBV3-1 (or the pseudogene TRBV3-2) and TRBJ2-3, with D unclear. Germline V gene lookup returns CDR1 LGHDT and CDR2 YNNKEL (reference sequence). The V and J ends lost 1 base and 1 base respectively, with 12 bases between them. This CDR3 is built from 16 residues. This chain's CDR3 is CASSQGGGVGTDTQYF. CDR3 sequence (DNA): TGTGCCAGCAGCCAAGGCGGCGGAGTTGGCACAGATACGCAGTATTTT.

This clone was found once. The V call is TRBV5-1, the J call TRBJ2-2; 7 bases fit TRBD2. Germline V lookup: CDR1 SGHRS, CDR2 YFSETQ. The trim removed 0 bases at V and 5 bases at J, leaving 4 bases unmatched. The CDR3 is 15 residues long. CDR3 DNA: TGCGCCAGCAGCTTGGTTGCGGGAGAAACCGGGGAGCTGTTTTTT. It translates to CASSLVAGETGELFF.

This clone was picked up a small number of times. The chain uses TRBV12-3 or TRBV12-4 and TRBJ2-7; D possibly corresponds to TRBD1 (5 bases). The CDR3 is 13 residues long. Trimming removed 2 bases at V and 7 bases at J, with 12 bases between. CDR3 protein: CASSLRQGEEQYF. The CDR3, as DNA: TGTGCCAGCAGTTTACGCCAGGGTGAAGAGCAGTACTTC.

This clone was recorded only once. CDR3 nucleotide sequence: TGCAGCGTTTCCCGGGACAGGGGGCGCGTCCCCTTCTTT. This sequence encodes CSVSRDRGRVPFF. The rearrangement joins TRBV29-1 to TRBJ1-1; 12 bases map to TRBD1. The V and J ends lost 5 bases and 14 bases, in that order; junction bases with no gene match: 12. From germline, CDR1 is SQVTM and CDR2 ANQGSEA. CDR3 length: 13 amino acids.

The chain links TRBV30 to TRBJ1-2; D gene uncertain. The ends were cut back, 3 bases at V and 5 bases at J, with 13 bases in the middle. Per germline, CDR1 GTSNPN and CDR2 SVGIG (reference sequence). The CDR3 has 13 amino acids. The CDR3 reads CAWRGEVTYGYTF. DNA for the CDR3: TGTGCCTGGAGGGGAGAGGTTACTTATGGCTACACCTTC.

The V call is TRBV6-6, the J call TRBJ1-2; the D gene is possibly TRBD1 (6 bases). The CDR3 totals 13 residues. Looked up from germline, CDR1 is MNHNY and CDR2 is SVGAGI (reference sequence). The V end lost 2 bases, the J end lost 2 bases, and 6 bases lay between the germline ends. CDR3 sequence: CASSYTGNYGYTF. CDR3 bases: TGTGCCAGCAGTTACACAGGGAACTATGGCTACACCTTC.

The chain links TRBV4-1 to TRBJ2-2; 9 bases map to TRBD2. This CDR3 is built from 17 residues. With 2 bases clipped from V and 0 bases from J, the junction kept 4 bases outside the gene matches. Germline V gene lookup returns CDR1 MGHRA and CDR2 YSYEKL. CDR3 in amino acids: CASSQRAGGTNTGELFF. As DNA, the CDR3 is TGCGCCAGCAGCCAAAGGGCGGGAGGGACGAACACCGGGGAGCTGTTTTTT.

The V and J genes are TRBV11-2 and TRBJ2-7, with D maybe TRBD2 (6 bases). Germline V lookup: CDR1 SGHAT, CDR2 FQNNGV. This CDR3 has 15 amino acids. Trimming took 0 bases from V and 3 from J, leaving 12 bases between them. The CDR3 DNA sequence: TGTGCCAGCAGCTTAGATCCCGGGAGACTCTACGAGCAGTACTTC. Amino acids: CASSLDPGRLYEQYF.

The CDR3 sequence: CASSLVPRRLAGGGYNEQFF. CDR3 nucleotide sequence: TGCGCCAGCAGCTTGGTTCCCCGAAGACTAGCGGGAGGGGGATACAATGAGCAGTTCTTC. The rearrangement links TRBV5-1 to TRBJ2-1, with 14 bases matching TRBD2. The CDR3 length is 20 residues. Germline CDR1 reads SGHRS; CDR2 reads YFSETQ. Trimming cost V 0 bases and J 4 bases; bases outside gene matches: 12.

The chain carries TRBV5-1 and TRBJ2-6; 8 bases are a match to TRBD1. Per the germline V gene, CDR1 is SGHRS and CDR2 is YFSETQ. This CDR3 region has 18 residues. Germline trimming cut 0 bases from V and 0 bases from J; bases unmatched to any gene: 5. The CDR3 loop is CASSLDRGRVSGANVLTF. The CDR3 DNA reads TGCGCCAGCAGCTTGGACAGGGGGAGAGTCTCTGGGGCCAACGTCCTGACTTTC. The full variable domain, rest sourced from reference TRBV5-1 and TRBJ2-6, is KAGVTQTPRYLIKTRGQQVTLSCSPISGHRSVSWYQQTPGQGLQFLFEYFSETQRNKGNFPGRFSGRQFSNSRSEMNVSTLELGDSALYLCASSLDRGRVSGANVLTFGAGSRLTVL.

The chain recombines TRBV14 with TRBJ2-1, with D perhaps TRBD2 (6 bases). V lost 4 bases and J 8 bases, leaving 15 bases between the germline ends. There are 14 residues in the CDR3. Germline V gives CDR1 SGHDN, CDR2 FVKESK. The CDR3 reads CASSLIFWGDEQFF. CDR3 in DNA: TGTGCCAGCAGCCTTATATTCTGGGGGGATGAGCAGTTCTTC.

The V call is TRBV21-1, the J call TRBJ1-6; the tabulated D call, TRBD1, remains unverified against the DNA. TRBV21-1 is recorded as a pseudogene. This CDR3 is built from 17 residues. The CDR3 sequence is CASSNSGNRDYNSPLHF. DNA of the CDR3: TGTGCCAGCAGCAACTCCGGAAACAGAGACTATAATTCACCCCTCCACTTT.

V gene TRBV5-1 combines with J gene TRBJ2-5; no clear D. Trimming left V 4 bases short and J 4 bases short, with 11 bases between. CDR3 length: 13 amino acids. Germline loops: CDR1 SGHRS, CDR2 YFSETQ. CDR3 DNA: TGCGCCAGCAGCGTCTACCGTCGAGAGACCCAGTACTTC. Amino acid sequence: CASSVYRRETQYF.

The chain recombines TRBV12-5 with TRBJ1-5; D is unclear. V lost 6 bases, J lost 3 bases, and 9 bases lay in between. The CDR3 is made up of 13 amino acids. Germline-derived CDR1 and CDR2 are LGHNT and FRNRAP. CDR3: CASGREPNQPQHF. Here the CDR3 DNA reads TGTGCTAGTGGGAGGGAACCCAATCAGCCCCAGCATTTT.

The chain links TRBV14 to TRBJ2-5; D unclear. CDR1 is SGHDN, CDR2 FVKESK, per germline. The germline V and J ends were trimmed by 2 bases and 2 bases, with 6 bases remaining between them. This CDR3 spans 13 amino acids. The DNA for the CDR3 is TGTGCCAGCAGCCAAAACATACAAGAGACCCAGTACTTC. This sequence encodes CASSQNIQETQYF.

This sequence joins TRBV7-3 and TRBJ1-1, with D possibly being TRBD1 (6 bases). V was shortened by 1 base and J by 2 bases, with 11 bases between the two germline ends. CDR1 and CDR2 from the germline V gene are SGHTA and FQGTGA. This CDR3 contains 15 residues. CDR3 DNA sequence: TGTGCCAGCAGCTTAAGGGGCAGGGGCAACACTGAAGCTTTCTTT. Translated, it gives CASSLRGRGNTEAFF.

This clone was counted only a few times. J is TRBJ1-2 and V is TRBV19; D is perhaps TRBD1 (5 bases). Per germline, CDR1 LNHDA and CDR2 SQIVND (reference sequence). V gave up 7 bases and J gave up 2 bases, with 11 bases separating them. CDR3 length equals 13 residues. For the CDR3, the DNA is TGTGCCAGTACCACGACAGTAAACTATGGCTACACCTTC. This translates into CASTTTVNYGYTF.

The CDR3 DNA is TGTGCCACCAGCAGAGATCGGGGGACAGGGTCCAATCAGCCCCAGCATTTT. This codes for CATSRDRGTGSNQPQHF. J is TRBJ1-5 and V is TRBV15; 9 bases line up with TRBD1. The V gene's germline CDR1 is LNHNV and CDR2 YYDKDF (reference sequence). Unmatched junction bases numbered 6, after V lost 0 bases and J lost 3 bases. This CDR3 has 17 amino acids.